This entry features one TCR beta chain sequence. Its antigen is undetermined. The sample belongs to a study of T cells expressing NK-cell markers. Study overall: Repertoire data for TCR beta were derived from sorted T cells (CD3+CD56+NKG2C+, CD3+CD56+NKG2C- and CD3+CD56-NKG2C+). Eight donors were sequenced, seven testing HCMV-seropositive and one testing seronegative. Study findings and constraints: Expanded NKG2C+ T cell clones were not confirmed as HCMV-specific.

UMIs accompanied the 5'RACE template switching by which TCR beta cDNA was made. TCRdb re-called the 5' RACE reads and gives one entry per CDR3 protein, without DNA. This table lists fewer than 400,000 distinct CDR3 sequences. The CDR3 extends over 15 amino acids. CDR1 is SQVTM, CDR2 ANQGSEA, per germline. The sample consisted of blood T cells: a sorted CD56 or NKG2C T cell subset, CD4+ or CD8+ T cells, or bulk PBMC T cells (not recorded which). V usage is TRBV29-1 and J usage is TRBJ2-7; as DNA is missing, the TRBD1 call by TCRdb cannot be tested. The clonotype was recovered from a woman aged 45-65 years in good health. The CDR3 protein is CSVAFSSRPGYEQYF.